This TCR beta chain came from a study of chemoradiotherapy in HPV16-positive cancers. Whole-study context: Candidate HPV-specific clones and shared TCR motifs came from a couple of HPV16-positive patients.

Method: immunoSEQ multiplex PCR; TCRdb's copy keeps in-frame clones and lacks some. The table records 9,500 to 13,000 clones, 80% to 85% of them present only once. Points on this clone: The target antigen is unknown.

Study-wide findings and caveats: Better recurrence-free survival went with HPV-responsive T-cell expansion in HPV16-positive patients. Non-HPV-specific T cells did not expand in tumors during treatment, whereas candidate HPV-specific clones and E7-related motifs did.

CDR3 length: 17 residues. Germline V gene sequence: CDR1 SGHDT, CDR2 YYEEEE. V shed 1 base, J shed 1 base, and the junction held 7 bases outside the gene matches. The chain is built from TRBV5-6 and TRBJ2-2; 7 bases align to TRBD1. The TCR was taken from a human donor with HPV-associated anogenital cancer. Sequencing used tumor tissue, obtained from a patient who underwent chemoradiotherapy. The DNA of the CDR3 is TGTGCCAGCAGCTTGTTAACCACAGGGGTGAACACCGGGGAGCTGTTTTTT. This gives the protein CASSLLTTGVNTGELFF.